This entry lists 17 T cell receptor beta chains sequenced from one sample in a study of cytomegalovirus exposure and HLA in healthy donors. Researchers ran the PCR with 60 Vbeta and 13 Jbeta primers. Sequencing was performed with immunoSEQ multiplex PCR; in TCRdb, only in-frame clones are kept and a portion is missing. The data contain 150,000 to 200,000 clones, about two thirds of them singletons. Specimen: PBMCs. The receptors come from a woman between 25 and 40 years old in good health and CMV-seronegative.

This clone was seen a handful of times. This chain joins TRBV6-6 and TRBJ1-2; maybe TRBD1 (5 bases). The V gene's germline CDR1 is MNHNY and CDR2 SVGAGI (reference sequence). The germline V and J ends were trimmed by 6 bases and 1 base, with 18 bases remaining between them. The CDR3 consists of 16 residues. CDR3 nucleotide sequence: TGTGCCAGCAGCTCCCCTCCGGGGACTTATAACTATGGCTACACCTTC. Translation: CASSSPPGTYNYGYTF.

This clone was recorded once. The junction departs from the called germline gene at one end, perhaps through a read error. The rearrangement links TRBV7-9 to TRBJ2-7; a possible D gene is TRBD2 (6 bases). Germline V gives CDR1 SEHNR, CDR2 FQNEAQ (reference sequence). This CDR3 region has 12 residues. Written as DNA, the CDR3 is TGTTCCAGCAGCCTGACTAGTCCCGCGCAGTACTTC. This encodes CSSSLTSPAQYF. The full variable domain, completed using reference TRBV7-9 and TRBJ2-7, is DTGVSQNPRHKITKRGQNVTFRCDPISEHNRLYWYRQTLGQGPEFLTYFQNEAQLEKSRLLSDRFSAERPKGSFSTLEIQRTEQGDSAMYLCSSSLTSPAQYFGPGTRLTVT.

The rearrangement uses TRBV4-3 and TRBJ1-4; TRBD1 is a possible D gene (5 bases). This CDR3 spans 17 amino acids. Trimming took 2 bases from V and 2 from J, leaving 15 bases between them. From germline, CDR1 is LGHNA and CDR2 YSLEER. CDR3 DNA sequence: TGCGCCAGCAGCCAAACTTTGGGGGGGGTCACTAATGAAAAACTGTTTTTT. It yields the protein CASSQTLGGVTNEKLFF.

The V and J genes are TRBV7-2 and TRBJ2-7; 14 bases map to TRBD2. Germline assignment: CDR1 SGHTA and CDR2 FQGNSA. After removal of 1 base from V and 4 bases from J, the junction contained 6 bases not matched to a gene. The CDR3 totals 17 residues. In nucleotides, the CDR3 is TGTGCCAGCAGCTTAGTGGGACTAGCGGGAGTTAAGTACGAGCAGTACTTC. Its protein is CASSLVGLAGVKYEQYF.

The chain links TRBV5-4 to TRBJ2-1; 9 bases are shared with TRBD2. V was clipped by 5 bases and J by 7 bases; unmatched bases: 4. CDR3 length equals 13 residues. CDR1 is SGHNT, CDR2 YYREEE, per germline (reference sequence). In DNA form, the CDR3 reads TGTGCCAGCAGATCGACTAGCGGAAATGAGCAGTTCTTC. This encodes CASRSTSGNEQFF.

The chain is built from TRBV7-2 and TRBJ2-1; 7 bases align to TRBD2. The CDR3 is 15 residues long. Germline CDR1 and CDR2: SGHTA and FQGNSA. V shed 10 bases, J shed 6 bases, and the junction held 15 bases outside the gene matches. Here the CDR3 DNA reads TGTGCCACCAGGGAGGCTAGCGGCAACCCCAATGAGCAGTTCTTC. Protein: CATREASGNPNEQFF.

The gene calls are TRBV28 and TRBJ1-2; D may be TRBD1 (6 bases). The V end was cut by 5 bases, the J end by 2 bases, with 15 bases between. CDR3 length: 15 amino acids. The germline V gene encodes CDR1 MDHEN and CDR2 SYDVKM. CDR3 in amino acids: CASSPPWTANYGYTF. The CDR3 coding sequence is TGTGCCAGCAGTCCCCCCTGGACAGCGAACTATGGCTACACCTTC.

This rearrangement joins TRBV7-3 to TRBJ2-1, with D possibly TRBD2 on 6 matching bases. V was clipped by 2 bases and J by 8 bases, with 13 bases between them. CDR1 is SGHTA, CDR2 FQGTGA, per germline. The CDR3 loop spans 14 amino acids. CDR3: CASSLGGPGDEQFF. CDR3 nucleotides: TGTGCCAGCAGCTTAGGAGGGCCCGGCGATGAGCAGTTCTTC.

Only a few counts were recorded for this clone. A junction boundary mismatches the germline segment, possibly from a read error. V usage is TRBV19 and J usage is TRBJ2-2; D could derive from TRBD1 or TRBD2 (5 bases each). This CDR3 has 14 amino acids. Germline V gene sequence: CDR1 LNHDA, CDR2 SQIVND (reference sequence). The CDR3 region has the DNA TGTGCCAGCAGTACTAGACAGTTCACCGGGGAGCTGTTTTTT. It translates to CASSTRQFTGELFF.

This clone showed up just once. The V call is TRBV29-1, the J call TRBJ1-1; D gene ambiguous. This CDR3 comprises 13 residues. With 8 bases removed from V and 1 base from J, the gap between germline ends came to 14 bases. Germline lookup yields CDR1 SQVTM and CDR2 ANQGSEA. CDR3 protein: CSSSRLPNTEAFF. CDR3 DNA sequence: TGCAGCTCCTCCAGGTTGCCGAACACTGAAGCTTTCTTT.

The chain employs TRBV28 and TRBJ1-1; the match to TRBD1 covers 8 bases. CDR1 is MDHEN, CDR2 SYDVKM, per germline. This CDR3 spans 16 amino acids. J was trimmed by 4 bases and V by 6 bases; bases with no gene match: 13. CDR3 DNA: TGTGCCAGCAGCCAGGGGGCGGGGGCGCGGGGCACTGAAGCTTTCTTT. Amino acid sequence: CASSQGAGARGTEAFF.

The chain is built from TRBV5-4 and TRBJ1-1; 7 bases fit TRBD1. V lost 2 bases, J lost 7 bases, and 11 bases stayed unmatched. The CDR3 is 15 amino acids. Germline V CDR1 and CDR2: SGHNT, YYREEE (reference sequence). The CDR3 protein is CASSFRGGADFEAFF. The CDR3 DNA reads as TGTGCCAGCAGCTTCAGAGGGGGCGCGGACTTTGAAGCTTTCTTT.

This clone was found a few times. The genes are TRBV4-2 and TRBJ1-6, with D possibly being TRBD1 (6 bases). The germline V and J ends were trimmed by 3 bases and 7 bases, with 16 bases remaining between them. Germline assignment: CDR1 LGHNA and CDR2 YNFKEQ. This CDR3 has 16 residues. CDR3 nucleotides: TGTGCCAGCAGCCAGGGGGGGCTCCTCCCCAATTCACCCCTCCACTTT. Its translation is CASSQGGLLPNSPLHF.

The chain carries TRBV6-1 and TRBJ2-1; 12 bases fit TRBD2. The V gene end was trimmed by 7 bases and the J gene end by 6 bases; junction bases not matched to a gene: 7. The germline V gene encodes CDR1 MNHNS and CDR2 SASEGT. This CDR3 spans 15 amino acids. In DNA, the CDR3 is TGTGCCAGCACCTCGGGACTAGCGGGCTCCAATGAGCAGTTCTTC. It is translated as CASTSGLAGSNEQFF.

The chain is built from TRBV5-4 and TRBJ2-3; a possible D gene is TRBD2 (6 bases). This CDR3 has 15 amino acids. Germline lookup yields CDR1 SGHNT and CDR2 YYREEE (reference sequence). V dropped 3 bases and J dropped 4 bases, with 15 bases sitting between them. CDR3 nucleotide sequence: TGTGCCAGCAGCTGGGGGACTTCGCGGCCAGATACGCAGTATTTT. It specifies CASSWGTSRPDTQYF.

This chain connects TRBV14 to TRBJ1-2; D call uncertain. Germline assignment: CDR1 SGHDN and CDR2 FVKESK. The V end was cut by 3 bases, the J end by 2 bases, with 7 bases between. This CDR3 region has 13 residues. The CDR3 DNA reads TGTGCCAGCAGCCAGGCAGTGAACTATGGCTACACCTTC. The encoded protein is CASSQAVNYGYTF.

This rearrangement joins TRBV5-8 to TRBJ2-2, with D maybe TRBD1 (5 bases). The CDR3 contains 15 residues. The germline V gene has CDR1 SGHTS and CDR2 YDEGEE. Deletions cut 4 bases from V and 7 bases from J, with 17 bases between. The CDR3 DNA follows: TGTGCCAGCAGCGGGGCCCCTGTTATGGGCGGGGAGCTGTTTTTT. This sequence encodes CASSGAPVMGGELFF.